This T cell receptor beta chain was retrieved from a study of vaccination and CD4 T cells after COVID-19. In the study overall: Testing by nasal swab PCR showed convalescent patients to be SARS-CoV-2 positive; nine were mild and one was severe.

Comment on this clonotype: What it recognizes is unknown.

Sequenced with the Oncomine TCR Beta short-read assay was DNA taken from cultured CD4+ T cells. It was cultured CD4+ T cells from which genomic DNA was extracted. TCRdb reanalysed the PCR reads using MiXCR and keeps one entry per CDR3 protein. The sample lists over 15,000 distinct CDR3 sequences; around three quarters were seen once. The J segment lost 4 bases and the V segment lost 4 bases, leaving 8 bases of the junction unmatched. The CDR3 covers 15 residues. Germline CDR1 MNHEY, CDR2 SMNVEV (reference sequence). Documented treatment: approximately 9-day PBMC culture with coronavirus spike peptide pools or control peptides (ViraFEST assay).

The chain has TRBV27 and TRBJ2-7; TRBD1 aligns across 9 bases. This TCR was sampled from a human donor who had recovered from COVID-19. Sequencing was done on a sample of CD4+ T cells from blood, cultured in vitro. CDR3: CASSSPGTGNYEQYF. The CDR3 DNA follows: TGTGCCAGCAGTTCCCCCGGGACAGGGAATTACGAGCAGTACTTC.